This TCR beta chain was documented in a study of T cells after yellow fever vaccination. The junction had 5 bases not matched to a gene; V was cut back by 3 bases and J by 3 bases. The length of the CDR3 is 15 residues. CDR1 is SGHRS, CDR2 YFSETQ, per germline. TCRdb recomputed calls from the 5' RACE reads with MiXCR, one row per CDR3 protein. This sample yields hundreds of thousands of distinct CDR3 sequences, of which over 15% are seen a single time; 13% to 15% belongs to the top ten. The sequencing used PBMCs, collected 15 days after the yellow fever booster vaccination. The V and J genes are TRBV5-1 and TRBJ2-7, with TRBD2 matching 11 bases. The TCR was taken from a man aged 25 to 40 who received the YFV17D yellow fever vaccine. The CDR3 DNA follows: TGCGCCAGCAGCTCGACTAGCGGGAATCGCTACGAGCAGTACTTC. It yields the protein CASSSTSGNRYEQYF.